This entry describes one T cell receptor (beta chain). TCRdb's copy holds only in-frame clones and misses some; the assay was immunoSEQ multiplex PCR. The sample lists around 89,000 clones; 80% to 90% were seen once. This entry comes from a study of T cell responses to AZD1222 COVID-19 vaccine. This sample comprised peripheral blood, obtained on day 0 of AZD1222 vaccination. This TCR was recovered from an adult in good health.

This CDR3 is CASSREFNSPLHF. The CDR3 DNA is TGTGCCAGCAGCCGGGAATTCAATTCACCCCTCCACTTT. V and J are TRBV12-3 or TRBV12-4 and TRBJ1-6; D gene unclear. Trimming removed 6 bases from V and 7 bases from J, with 10 bases in between. There are 13 residues in the CDR3.